These 23 T cell receptor beta chains were all obtained from the same sample, sequenced in a study of blood T cells in healthy people across ages. Combining a sample-barcoded 5' primer with a J-beta primer mix, a second PCR ran for roughly 7 to 12 cycles. TCRdb reprocessed the 5' RACE reads with MiXCR, giving one entry per CDR3 protein. The sample records about 1.4 million distinct CDR3 sequences, approximately 59% being singletons. The sample taken for sequencing was blood. Receptor source: a man aged 18 to 35 in good health.

The chain recombines TRBV27 with TRBJ2-1, with D possibly being TRBD1 (6 bases). The CDR3 is made up of 14 amino acids. Germline values: CDR1 MNHEY, CDR2 SMNVEV (reference sequence). Trimming stripped 0 bases from V and 10 bases from J, with 13 bases between. The CDR3 sequence is CASSLSIQGAEQFF. CDR3 in DNA: TGTGCCAGCAGTTTATCGATACAGGGAGCCGAGCAGTTCTTC.

The chain has TRBV7-2 and TRBJ2-3; D unresolved. The CDR3 contains 13 residues. V was pared by 3 bases and J by 8 bases, with 12 bases between. CDR1 SGHTA and CDR2 FQGNSA come from the germline V gene. CDR3 bases: TGTGCCAGCAGCTTCCTCACTGATGGTACGCAGTATTTT. This sequence encodes CASSFLTDGTQYF. The variable domain in full, completed from reference TRBV7-2 and TRBJ2-3, reads GAGVSQSPSNKVTEKGKDVELRCDPISGHTALYWYRQSLGQGLEFLIYFQGNSAPDKSGLPSDRFSAERTGGSVSTLTIQRTQQEDSAVYLCASSFLTDGTQYFGPGTRLTVL.

As to this clonotype: The germline gene is not matched at one end of the junction; a read error may be the cause. The rearrangement joins TRBV15 to TRBJ2-3, with no clear D. CDR3 length: 14 amino acids. In germline, CDR1 is LNHNV, CDR2 YYDKDF (reference sequence). The CDR3 DNA reads TGTGCCACCAGCAGATTGGGCTCTCAGGATACGCGGTATTTT. It specifies CATSRLGSQDTRYF.

This chain uses TRBV4-1 with TRBJ2-4; possible D gene TRBD1, 6 bases. Between the trimmed V and J ends, which lost 3 bases and 6 bases, there was a span of 15 bases. Germline CDR1 and CDR2: MGHRA and YSYEKL. CDR3 length equals 15 residues. CDR3 sequence: CASSHTTGSGNIQYF. CDR3 DNA sequence: TGCGCCAGCAGCCACACCACAGGGTCGGGAAACATTCAGTACTTC.

The chain is built from TRBV11-2 and TRBJ2-7, with 9 bases that match TRBD1. Germline CDR1 is SGHAT and CDR2 is FQNNGV. V was clipped by 4 bases and J by 9 bases; unmatched bases: 13. CDR3 length equals 15 residues. The CDR3 bases are TGTGCCAGCAGCTCCAGGACAGGGGTAGTGCACGGGCAGTACTTC. Residues: CASSSRTGVVHGQYF.

This chain connects TRBV4-1 to TRBJ1-2; D possibly corresponds to TRBD1 (5 bases). The V end lost 3 bases, the J end lost 9 bases, and 14 bases lay between the germline ends. This CDR3 contains 13 residues. Germline V CDR1 and CDR2: MGHRA, YSYEKL. The DNA for the CDR3 is TGCGCCAGCAGCCAGGACGGGGGTTATAGCTACACCTTC. Amino acid sequence: CASSQDGGYSYTF.

The chain links TRBV11-2 to TRBJ2-7; 9 nucleotides match TRBD1. The trim removed 6 bases at V and 0 bases at J, leaving 15 bases unmatched. Germline CDR1 SGHAT, CDR2 FQNNGV. This CDR3 has 18 amino acids. CDR3 nucleotides: TGTGCCAGCAGTTCACCCGGGACAGGGCTTTATAGCTCCTACGAGCAGTACTTC. It is translated as CASSSPGTGLYSSYEQYF.

The chain carries TRBV10-3 and TRBJ1-5; D is unclear. The V gene's germline CDR1 is ENHRY and CDR2 SYGVKD. CDR3 length: 13 residues. V dropped 2 bases and J dropped 5 bases, with 7 bases sitting between them. CDR3 sequence (DNA): TGTGCCATCAGTGAGGCGGCCCATCAGCCCCAGCATTTT. This encodes CAISEAAHQPQHF.

The V call is TRBV20-1, the J call TRBJ2-1, with D maybe TRBD1 (6 bases). This CDR3 is 12 amino acids long. V dropped 2 bases and J dropped 8 bases, with 10 bases sitting between them. Germline V gives CDR1 DFQATT, CDR2 SNEGSKA (reference sequence). The CDR3 sequence: CSARSQGYEQFF. In DNA, the CDR3 is TGCAGTGCTAGAAGCCAGGGGTATGAGCAGTTCTTC.

J is TRBJ2-1 and V is TRBV6-4, with 7 positions matching TRBD2. V was pared by 2 bases and J by 5 bases, with 6 bases of the junction left unmatched. Germline lookup yields CDR1 MRHNA and CDR2 SNTAGT. CDR3 length equals 15 residues. CDR3 amino acids: CASSDGGGSHNEQFF. CDR3 in DNA: TGTGCCAGCAGTGACGGCGGGGGATCCCACAATGAGCAGTTCTTC.

The J gene is TRBJ2-1, the V gene TRBV10-3, with a weak D call TRBD2 (7 bases). Germline V gene data show CDR1 as ENHRY and CDR2 as SYGVKD. V lost 7 bases, J lost 8 bases, and 15 bases lay in between. The CDR3 loop spans 13 amino acids. CDR3 sequence (DNA): TGTGCCATCAATCCGGGGGGCGGTTATGAGCAGTTCTTC. It encodes CAINPGGGYEQFF.

This chain uses TRBV2 with TRBJ2-1; D is unclear. Germline V gene data show CDR1 as SNHLY and CDR2 as FYNNEI. Deletions cut 7 bases from V and 6 bases from J, with 13 bases between. The CDR3 has 13 amino acids. In DNA form, the CDR3 reads TGTGCCAGCAACTGGGATCGTGCCAATGAGCAGTTCTTC. Its translation is CASNWDRANEQFF.

The V gene is TRBV29-1, the J gene TRBJ2-7, with D possibly matching TRBD1 (6 bases). The germline V gene has CDR1 SQVTM and CDR2 ANQGSEA. Between the trimmed V and J ends, which lost 6 bases and 5 bases, there was a span of 14 bases. The length of the CDR3 is 12 residues. The CDR3 DNA reads as TGCAGCGTACCGGTGGGGGCCCACGAGCAGTACTTC. This gives the protein CSVPVGAHEQYF.

The chain has TRBV12-3 or TRBV12-4 and TRBJ2-7; TRBD2 matches at 15 bases. The J call may be incorrect, as the DNA end agrees better with TRBJ2-4. The CDR3 consists of 18 residues. The DNA of the CDR3 is TGTGCCAGCAGTAGACCGGGACTAGCGGGAGGATCGGGTAACATTCAGTACTTC. Translated, it gives CASSRPGLAGGSGNIQYF.

This sequence joins TRBV11-2 and TRBJ2-7; D might be TRBD1 or TRBD2, each matching 5 bases. Between the trimmed V and J ends, which lost 5 bases and 2 bases, there was a span of 19 bases. This CDR3 is 16 amino acids long. Per the germline V gene, CDR1 is SGHAT and CDR2 is FQNNGV. CDR3: CASSPRVQGVAYEQYF. CDR3 nucleotide sequence: TGTGCCAGCAGCCCTAGAGTGCAGGGAGTAGCCTACGAGCAGTACTTC. The full variable domain, rest sourced from reference TRBV11-2 and TRBJ2-7, is EAGVAQSPRYKIIEKRQSVAFWCNPISGHATLYWYQQILGQGPKLLIQFQNNGVVDDSQLPKDRFSAERLKGVDSTLKIQPAKLEDSAVYLCASSPRVQGVAYEQYFGPGTRLTVT.

The table lists this clonotype with a count of one. This chain connects TRBV6-6 to TRBJ1-2, with TRBD1 as a possible D gene (5 bases). Per the germline V gene, CDR1 is MNHNY and CDR2 is SVGAGI (reference sequence). There are 16 residues in the CDR3. V was clipped by 5 bases and J by 0 bases, with 16 bases between them. Here the CDR3 reads CASSPVGTTSNYGYTF. The CDR3 nucleotides read TGTGCCAGCAGTCCTGTCGGGACGACTTCTAACTATGGCTACACCTTC.

The chain uses TRBV10-3 and TRBJ2-5, with 11 positions matching TRBD2. The germline V gene has CDR1 ENHRY and CDR2 SYGVKD. V lost 5 bases, J lost 2 bases, and 4 bases stayed unmatched. The CDR3 consists of 15 residues. The CDR3 bases are TGTGCCATCAGTCAGACTAGCGGGGAACAAGAGACCCAGTACTTC. It encodes CAISQTSGEQETQYF.

A few counts support this clonotype. The chain is built from TRBV12-3 or TRBV12-4 and TRBJ2-5, with a weak D call TRBD2 (7 bases). The CDR3 spans 13 residues. Trimming took off 6 bases at V and 5 bases at J, with 13 bases between the two ends. CDR3 loop: CASRPQGGETQYF. DNA for the CDR3: TGTGCCAGCAGACCACAGGGAGGGGAGACCCAGTACTTC.

This clonotype was detected only once. The chain is built from TRBV29-1 and TRBJ1-2; D unclear. The V gene lost 6 bases and the J gene lost 4 bases, with 9 bases spanning the gap. Germline V gives CDR1 SQVTM, CDR2 ANQGSEA. The CDR3 contains 11 residues. CDR3: CSVATSYGYTF. The CDR3 DNA sequence: TGCAGCGTAGCGACTAGCTATGGCTACACCTTC.

In its sample, this clonotype was seen a few times. V and J are TRBV12-3 or TRBV12-4 and TRBJ2-1; D possibly corresponds to TRBD1 (6 bases). Between the trimmed V and J ends, which lost 3 bases and 6 bases, there was a span of 15 bases. The CDR3 is made up of 15 amino acids. In nucleotides, the CDR3 is TGTGCCAGCAGTTTTTGGCAGGGGATAGTCAATGAGCAGTTCTTC. This gives the protein CASSFWQGIVNEQFF.

The rearrangement links TRBV6-1 to TRBJ2-3, with D possibly being TRBD2 (5 bases). Trimming stripped 3 bases from V and 8 bases from J, with 18 bases between. The CDR3 totals 15 residues. CDR1 is MNHNS, CDR2 SASEGT, per germline. CDR3 amino acids: CASSDWTQTGGTQYF. The CDR3 nucleotides are TGTGCCAGCAGTGATTGGACTCAAACCGGTGGTACGCAGTATTTT.

The chain couples TRBV6-4 to TRBJ2-1; no clear D gene. The CDR3 is made up of 12 amino acids. V was trimmed by 6 bases and J by 7 bases, leaving 10 bases between them. Germline CDR1 is MRHNA and CDR2 is SNTAGT. The CDR3 is CASSPNANEQFF. In nucleotides, the CDR3 is TGTGCCAGCAGCCCCAACGCTAATGAGCAGTTCTTC.

The chain has TRBV6-2 or TRBV6-3 and TRBJ1-6, with D possibly matching TRBD1 (5 bases). There are 14 residues in the CDR3. The ends were cut back, 6 bases at V and 8 bases at J, with 14 bases in the middle. Germline CDR1 and CDR2: MNHEY and SVGEGT. The CDR3 loop reads CASSGTGVYSPLHF. As DNA, the CDR3 is TGTGCCAGCAGCGGTACAGGTGTCTATTCACCCCTCCACTTT.